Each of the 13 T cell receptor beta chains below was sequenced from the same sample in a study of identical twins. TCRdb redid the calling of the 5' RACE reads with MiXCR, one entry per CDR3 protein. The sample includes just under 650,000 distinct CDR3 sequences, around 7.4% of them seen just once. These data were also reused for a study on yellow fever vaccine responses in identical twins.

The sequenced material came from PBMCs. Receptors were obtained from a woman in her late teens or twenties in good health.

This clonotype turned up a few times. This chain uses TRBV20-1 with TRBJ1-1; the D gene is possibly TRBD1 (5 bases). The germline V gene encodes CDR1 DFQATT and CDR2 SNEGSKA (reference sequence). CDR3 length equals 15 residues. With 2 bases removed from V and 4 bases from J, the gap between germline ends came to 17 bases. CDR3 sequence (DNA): TGCAGTGCTAGAATCGGCAGGGCTCCCGGCACTGAAGCTTTCTTT. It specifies CSARIGRAPGTEAFF.

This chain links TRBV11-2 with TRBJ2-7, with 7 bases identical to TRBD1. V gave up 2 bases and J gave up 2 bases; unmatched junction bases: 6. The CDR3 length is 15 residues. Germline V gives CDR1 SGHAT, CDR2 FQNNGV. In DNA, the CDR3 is TGTGCCAGCAGCTTACCCCGGGACAGAACCTACGAGCAGTACTTC. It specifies CASSLPRDRTYEQYF.

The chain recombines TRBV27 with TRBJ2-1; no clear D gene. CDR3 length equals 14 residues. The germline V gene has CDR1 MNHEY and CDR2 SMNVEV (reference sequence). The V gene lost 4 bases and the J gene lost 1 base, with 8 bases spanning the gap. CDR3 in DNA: TGTGCCAGCAGTTCCCTTGGTTCCTACAATGAGCAGTTCTTC. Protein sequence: CASSSLGSYNEQFF.

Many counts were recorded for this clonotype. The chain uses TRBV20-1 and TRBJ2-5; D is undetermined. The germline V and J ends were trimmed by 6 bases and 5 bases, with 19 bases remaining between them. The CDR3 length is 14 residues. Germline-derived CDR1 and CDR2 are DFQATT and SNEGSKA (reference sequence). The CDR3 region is CSALRFGAQETQYF. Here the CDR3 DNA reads TGCAGTGCCCTAAGGTTTGGAGCGCAGGAGACCCAGTACTTC.

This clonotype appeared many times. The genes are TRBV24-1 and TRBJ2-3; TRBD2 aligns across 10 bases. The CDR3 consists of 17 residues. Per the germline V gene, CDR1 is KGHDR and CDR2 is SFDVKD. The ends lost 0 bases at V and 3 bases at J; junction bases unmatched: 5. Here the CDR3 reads CATSDLQSSGRTDTQYF. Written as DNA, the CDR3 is TGTGCCACCAGTGATTTGCAGAGTAGCGGGAGGACAGATACGCAGTATTTT.

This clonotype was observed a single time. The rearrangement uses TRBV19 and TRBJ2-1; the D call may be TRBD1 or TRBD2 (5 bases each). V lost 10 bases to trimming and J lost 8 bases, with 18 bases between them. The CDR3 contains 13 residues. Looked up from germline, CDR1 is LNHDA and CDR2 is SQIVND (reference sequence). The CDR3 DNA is TGTGCCACCGTACGCCAGGGAGTGTATGAGCAGTTCTTC. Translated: CATVRQGVYEQFF.

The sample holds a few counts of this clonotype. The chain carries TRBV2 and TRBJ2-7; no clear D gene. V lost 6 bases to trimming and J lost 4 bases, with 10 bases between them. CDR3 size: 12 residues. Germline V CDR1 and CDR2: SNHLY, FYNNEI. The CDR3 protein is CASRDMFYEQYF. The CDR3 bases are TGTGCCAGCAGAGACATGTTTTACGAGCAGTACTTC.

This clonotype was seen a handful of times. The CDR3 here is CSIGTGDYNEQFF. In nucleotides, the CDR3 is TGCAGCATAGGGACAGGGGACTACAATGAGCAGTTCTTC. The gene calls are TRBV29-1 and TRBJ2-1; the match to TRBD1 covers 10 bases. This CDR3 region has 13 residues. Germline V gives CDR1 SQVTM, CDR2 ANQGSEA. The V gene end was trimmed by 8 bases and the J gene end by 3 bases; junction bases not matched to a gene: 4.

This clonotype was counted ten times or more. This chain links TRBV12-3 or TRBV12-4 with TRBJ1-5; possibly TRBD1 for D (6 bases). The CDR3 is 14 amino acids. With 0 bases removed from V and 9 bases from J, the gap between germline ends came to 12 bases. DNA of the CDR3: TGTGCCAGCAGTTTAGCTACAGGGTTGCGGCCCCAGCATTTT. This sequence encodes CASSLATGLRPQHF.

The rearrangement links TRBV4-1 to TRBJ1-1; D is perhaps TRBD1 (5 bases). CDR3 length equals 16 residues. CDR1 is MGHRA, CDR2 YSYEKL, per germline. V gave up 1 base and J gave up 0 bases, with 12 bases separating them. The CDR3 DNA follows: TGCGCCAGCAGCCAAGCTCCAGGGAGCATGAACACTGAAGCTTTCTTT. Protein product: CASSQAPGSMNTEAFF.

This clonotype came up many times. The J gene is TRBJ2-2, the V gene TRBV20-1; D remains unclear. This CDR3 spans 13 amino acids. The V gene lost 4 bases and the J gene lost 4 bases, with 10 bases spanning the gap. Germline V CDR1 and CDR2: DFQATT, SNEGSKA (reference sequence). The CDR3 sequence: CSATPGGTGELFF. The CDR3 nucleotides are TGCAGTGCTACCCCCGGCGGCACCGGGGAGCTGTTTTTT.

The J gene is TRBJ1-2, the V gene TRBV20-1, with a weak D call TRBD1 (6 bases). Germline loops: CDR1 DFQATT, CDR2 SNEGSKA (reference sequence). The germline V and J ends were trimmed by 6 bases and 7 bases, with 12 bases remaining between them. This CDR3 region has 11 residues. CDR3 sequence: CSANQGGGYTF. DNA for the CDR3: TGCAGTGCCAATCAAGGGGGTGGCTACACCTTC.

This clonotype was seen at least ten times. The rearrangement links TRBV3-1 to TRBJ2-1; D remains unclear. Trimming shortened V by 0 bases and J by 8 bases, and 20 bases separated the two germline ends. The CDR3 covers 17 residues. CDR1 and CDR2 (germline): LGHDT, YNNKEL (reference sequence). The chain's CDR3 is CASSQDMRRSPWDEQFF. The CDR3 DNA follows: TGTGCCAGCAGCCAAGATATGCGGCGTTCCCCGTGGGATGAGCAGTTCTTC.